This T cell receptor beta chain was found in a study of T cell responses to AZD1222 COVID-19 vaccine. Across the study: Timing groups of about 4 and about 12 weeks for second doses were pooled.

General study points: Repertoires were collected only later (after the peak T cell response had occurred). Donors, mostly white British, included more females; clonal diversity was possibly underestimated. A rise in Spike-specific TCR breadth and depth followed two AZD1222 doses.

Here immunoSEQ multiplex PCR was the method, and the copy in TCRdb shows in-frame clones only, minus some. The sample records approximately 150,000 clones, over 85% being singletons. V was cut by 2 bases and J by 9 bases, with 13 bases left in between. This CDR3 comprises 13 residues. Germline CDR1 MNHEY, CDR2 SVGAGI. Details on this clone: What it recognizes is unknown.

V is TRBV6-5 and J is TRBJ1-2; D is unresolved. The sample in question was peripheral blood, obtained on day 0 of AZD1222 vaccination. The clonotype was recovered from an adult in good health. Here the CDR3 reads CASSYARTISYTF. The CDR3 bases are TGTGCCAGCAGTTACGCACGAACTATTAGCTACACCTTC.